The 22 T cell receptor beta chains listed next were all sequenced from one sample in a study of T cell responses to AZD1222 COVID-19 vaccine. TCRdb keeps only in-frame clones here, not all; method: immunoSEQ multiplex PCR. The sample carries 100,000 to 120,000 clones, around 90% recorded once. The sequenced sample was peripheral blood, obtained 28 days after the second AZD1222 dose. The source of these receptors is an adult who received the AZD1222 COVID-19 vaccine.

The gene calls are TRBV5-8 and TRBJ1-2; unclear D gene. The CDR3 is 14 residues long. Trimming removed 1 base at V and 0 bases at J, with 7 bases between. The germline V gene encodes CDR1 SGHTS and CDR2 YDEGEE. The CDR3 loop is CASSLRGSNYGYTF. DNA for the CDR3: TGTGCCAGCAGCTTGAGAGGTTCTAACTATGGCTACACCTTC.

This sequence joins TRBV2 and TRBJ1-1, with no clear D. The CDR3 totals 10 residues. Germline V gene sequence: CDR1 SNHLY, CDR2 FYNNEI. Trimming stripped 7 bases from V and 4 bases from J, with 4 bases between. CDR3 protein: CASKSTEAFF. In nucleotides, the CDR3 is TGTGCCAGCAAGAGCACTGAAGCTTTCTTT.

This chain connects TRBV6-5 to TRBJ1-5, with a weak D call TRBD1 (6 bases). V dropped 5 bases and J dropped 3 bases, with 11 bases sitting between them. CDR1 and CDR2 from the germline V gene are MNHEY and SVGAGI. This CDR3 is built from 14 residues. CDR3 in amino acids: CASSTDSSNQPQHF. The DNA for the CDR3 is TGTGCCAGCAGTACGGACAGCTCCAATCAGCCCCAGCATTTT.

This chain joins TRBV5-1 and TRBJ2-1; 10 nucleotides match TRBD2. V shed 6 bases and J 0 bases; nucleotides not matched to a gene: 18. The CDR3 sequence is 20 residues long. In germline, CDR1 is SGHRS, CDR2 YFSETQ. CDR3 loop: CASTPPRAGGFSSSYNEQFF. The CDR3 DNA follows: TGCGCCAGCACCCCCCCAAGAGCGGGAGGGTTCTCTAGCTCCTACAATGAGCAGTTCTTC.

This rearrangement joins TRBV18 to TRBJ1-1, with D tentatively TRBD1 (5 bases). The CDR3 runs 14 residues. Germline V gene sequence: CDR1 KGHSH, CDR2 LQKENI. V dropped 6 bases and J dropped 3 bases, with 14 bases sitting between them. CDR3 nucleotide sequence: TGTGCCAGCTCCGCCGAGGGGAGGCACACTGAAGCTTTCTTT. Its translation: CASSAEGRHTEAFF.

The chain couples TRBV29-1 to TRBJ1-2; TRBD1 matches at 9 bases. This CDR3 is 15 amino acids long. Germline lookup yields CDR1 SQVTM and CDR2 ANQGSEA. V lost 5 bases and J lost 5; bases outside the gene matches: 12. The CDR3 sequence: CSVPTSSTGGYGYTF. Written as DNA, the CDR3 is TGCAGCGTTCCTACTTCATCGACAGGGGGGTATGGCTACACCTTC.

This rearrangement joins TRBV7-9 to TRBJ1-2, with a possible D match to TRBD1 (5 bases). Trimming shortened V by 6 bases and J by 3 bases, and 8 bases separated the two germline ends. This CDR3 has 12 residues. Germline V CDR1 and CDR2: SEHNR, FQNEAQ (reference sequence). The CDR3 region has the DNA TGTGCCAGCAGTTTGGGGGACTATGGCTACACCTTC. The encoded protein is CASSLGDYGYTF. Full variable domain (missing parts from reference TRBV7-9 and TRBJ1-2): DTGVSQNPRHKITKRGQNVTFRCDPISEHNRLYWYRQTLGQGPEFLTYFQNEAQLEKSRLLSDRFSAERPKGSFSTLEIQRTEQGDSAMYLCASSLGDYGYTFGSGTRLTVV.

The genes are TRBV7-9 and TRBJ2-5, with 7 bases lining up with TRBD2. The length of the CDR3 is 15 residues. The ends lost 3 bases at V and 11 bases at J; junction bases unmatched: 15. CDR1 is SEHNR and CDR2 is FQNEAQ in the germline V gene (reference sequence). The CDR3 loop reads CASSLARDYEMSQYF. The CDR3 DNA reads as TGTGCCAGCAGCTTGGCCCGGGACTATGAAATGAGTCAGTACTTC.

This clone came up once. V and J are TRBV25-1 and TRBJ2-1; 9 bases are shared with TRBD2. Germline V gives CDR1 MGHDK, CDR2 SYGVNS. With 4 bases clipped from V and 7 bases from J, the junction kept 14 bases outside the gene matches. The CDR3 consists of 17 residues. The CDR3 spells CASSVGASGTFRNEQFF. CDR3 nucleotide sequence: TGTGCCAGCAGTGTGGGAGCTAGCGGGACATTCAGGAATGAGCAGTTCTTC.

This clone was observed a single time. The chain uses TRBV5-1 and TRBJ2-7; 9 bases map to TRBD2. J gave up 4 bases and V 1 base, and 6 bases lay outside the gene matches. Per germline, CDR1 SGHRS and CDR2 YFSETQ. There are 15 residues in the CDR3. The CDR3 sequence is CASSLWASGAYEQYF. The CDR3 DNA reads as TGCGCCAGCAGCTTGTGGGCTAGCGGGGCGTACGAGCAGTACTTC.

The chain employs TRBV5-1 and TRBJ2-7; TRBD1 or TRBD2 may be the D gene (5 bases each). The CDR3 loop spans 15 amino acids. CDR1 and CDR2 (germline): SGHRS, YFSETQ. The ends were cut back, 5 bases at V and 0 bases at J, with 15 bases in the middle. The CDR3 sequence is CASRAGWGNSYEQYF. The CDR3, as DNA: TGCGCCAGCAGGGCGGGCTGGGGGAACTCCTACGAGCAGTACTTC.

The V gene is TRBV5-4, the J gene TRBJ1-3; D is ambiguous. Germline CDR1 reads SGHNT; CDR2 reads YYREEE (reference sequence). Trimming took off 1 base at V and 0 bases at J, with 11 bases between the two ends. The CDR3 extends over 16 amino acids. The CDR3 spells CASSLQVASSGNTIYF. In nucleotides, the CDR3 is TGTGCCAGCAGCTTGCAGGTTGCGAGCTCTGGAAACACCATATATTTT.

V is TRBV28 and J is TRBJ2-7; no definite D call. Germline loops: CDR1 MDHEN, CDR2 SYDVKM. V lost 3 bases to trimming and J lost 4 bases, with 10 bases between them. There are 13 residues in the CDR3. The CDR3 loop reads CASSLGSIYEQYF. CDR3 coding DNA: TGTGCCAGCAGTTTGGGCAGTATATACGAGCAGTACTTC.

V gene TRBV6-5 combines with J gene TRBJ2-1; TRBD1 aligns across 11 bases. Germline V gives CDR1 MNHEY, CDR2 SVGAGI. J was trimmed by 9 bases and V by 8 bases; bases with no gene match: 6. CDR3 length equals 13 residues. CDR3 sequence reads: CASRGQGEGEQFF. CDR3 DNA sequence: TGTGCCAGCCGGGGACAGGGGGAGGGTGAGCAGTTCTTC.

This sequence joins TRBV5-4 and TRBJ1-1, with TRBD1 matching 9 bases. The J segment lost 3 bases and the V segment lost 9 bases, leaving 15 bases of the junction unmatched. From germline, CDR1 is SGHNT and CDR2 YYREEE (reference sequence). CDR3 length: 16 residues. The CDR3 DNA reads as TGTGCCACCTCACCCGGGACAGGGAAGGGGGACACTGAAGCTTTCTTT. It encodes CATSPGTGKGDTEAFF.

In DNA, the CDR3 is TGTGCCATCAGTGCGGACAGGGGAGAGACCCAGTACTTC. Translation: CAISADRGETQYF. V and J are TRBV10-3 and TRBJ2-5; the match to TRBD1 covers 9 bases. Germline CDR1 reads ENHRY; CDR2 reads SYGVKD. The trim removed 4 bases at V and 4 bases at J, leaving 1 base unmatched. This CDR3 spans 13 amino acids.

The rearrangement links TRBV2 to TRBJ1-6; TRBD1 matches 9 bases. The J segment lost 9 bases and the V segment lost 7 bases, leaving 7 bases of the junction unmatched. Germline V gene sequence: CDR1 SNHLY, CDR2 FYNNEI. CDR3 length: 14 residues. The CDR3 sequence: CASKSRQGVSPLHF. As DNA, the CDR3 is TGTGCCAGCAAGTCGCGACAGGGGGTTTCACCCCTCCACTTT.

This clone occurred a few times. The chain uses TRBV3-1 (or the pseudogene TRBV3-2) and TRBJ1-2; the D is unclear. The germline V and J ends were trimmed by 2 bases and 6 bases, with 13 bases remaining between them. CDR1 and CDR2 (germline): LGHDT, YNNKEL (reference sequence). This CDR3 has 14 amino acids. The CDR3 coding sequence is TGTGCCAGCAGCCAAAGTCGGGCAGGTAATGGCTACACCTTC. This encodes CASSQSRAGNGYTF.

This sequence joins TRBV27 and TRBJ1-4; maybe TRBD1 (5 bases). The CDR3 covers 13 residues. Germline CDR1 is MNHEY and CDR2 is SMNVEV (reference sequence). V was clipped by 2 bases and J by 11 bases, with 12 bases between them. The CDR3 DNA is TGTGCCAGCAGTTTAGCAGGGAGCTCTAAACTGTTTTTT. It translates to CASSLAGSSKLFF. Looking up the rest from reference TRBV27 and TRBJ1-4 gives the full variable domain: EAQVTQNPRYLITVTGKKLTVTCSQNMNHEYMSWYRQDPGLGLRQIYYSMNVEVTDKGDVPEGYKVSRKEKRNFPLILESPSPNQTSLYFCASSLAGSSKLFFGSGTQLSVL.

V is TRBV5-1 and J is TRBJ1-4; D call uncertain. Trimming shortened V by 0 bases and J by 8 bases, and 5 bases separated the two germline ends. Germline V gives CDR1 SGHRS, CDR2 YFSETQ. This CDR3 is built from 12 residues. CDR3 protein: CASSLADEKLFF. CDR3 DNA: TGCGCCAGCAGCTTGGCGGACGAAAAACTGTTTTTT.

This clone was detected once. This chain uses TRBV24-1 with TRBJ2-3; 7 bases align to TRBD1. The junction had 10 bases not matched to a gene; V was cut back by 11 bases and J by 0 bases. This CDR3 has 15 amino acids. Germline V CDR1 and CDR2: KGHDR, SFDVKD. Here the CDR3 reads CAINQGGSSTDTQYF. In DNA, the CDR3 is TGTGCCATCAATCAAGGGGGCTCTAGCACAGATACGCAGTATTTT.

This clone was observed a single time. V usage is TRBV9 and J usage is TRBJ2-3, with D uncertain. Germline assignment: CDR1 SGDLS and CDR2 YYNGEE. Between the trimmed V and J ends, which lost 0 bases and 2 bases, there was a span of 4 bases. CDR3 length: 13 amino acids. The CDR3 DNA sequence: TGTGCCAGCAGCGTAGGGCCCACAGATACGCAGTATTTT. It codes for CASSVGPTDTQYF.